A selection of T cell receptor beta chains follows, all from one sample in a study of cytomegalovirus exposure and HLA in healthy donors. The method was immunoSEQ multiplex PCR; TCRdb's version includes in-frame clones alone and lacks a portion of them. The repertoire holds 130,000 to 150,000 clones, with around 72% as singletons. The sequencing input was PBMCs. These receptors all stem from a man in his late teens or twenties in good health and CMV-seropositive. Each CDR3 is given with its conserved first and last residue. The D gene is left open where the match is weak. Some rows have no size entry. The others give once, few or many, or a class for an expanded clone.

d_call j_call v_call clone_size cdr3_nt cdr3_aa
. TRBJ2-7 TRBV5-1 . TGCGCCAGCAGCTCCCTGCCAGGCAGCTCCTACGAGCAGTACTTC CASSSLPGSSYEQYF
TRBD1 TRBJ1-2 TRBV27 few TGTGCCAGCAGTCTGGGACAGGGGCGCTATGGCTACACCTTC CASSLGQGRYGYTF
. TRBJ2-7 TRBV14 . TGTGCCAGCAGCCATAATCGCTACGAGCAGTACTTC CASSHNRYEQYF
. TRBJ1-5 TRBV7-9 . TGTGCCAGCAGCTTAAGGGGGGGGGAGCAGCCCCAGCATTTT CASSLRGGEQPQHF
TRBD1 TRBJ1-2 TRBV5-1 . TGCGCCAGCAGCTTGGTTACAGGGGGCTATGGCTACACCTTC CASSLVTGGYGYTF
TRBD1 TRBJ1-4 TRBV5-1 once TGCGCCAGCAAGGATCCGGACCGGACAGGGCTTAATGAAAAACTGTTTTTT CASKDPDRTGLNEKLFF
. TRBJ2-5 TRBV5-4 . TGTGCCAGCAGCTCCTCCTTCGGACACCCCGGGGAGACCCAGTACTTC CASSSSFGHPGETQYF
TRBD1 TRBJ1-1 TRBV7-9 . TGTGCCAGCAGCGTTGGGGACAGATCGGGAACTGAAGCTTTCTTT CASSVGDRSGTEAFF
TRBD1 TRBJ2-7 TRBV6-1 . TGTGCCAGCAGCCCAGGGACAGCCTTCTACGAGCAGTACTTC CASSPGTAFYEQYF
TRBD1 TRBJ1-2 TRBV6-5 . TGTGCCAGCAGTTCTGGACAGGGGCTCCGCCGGGGCTACACCTTC CASSSGQGLRRGYTF
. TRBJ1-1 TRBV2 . TGTGCCAGCAGTGCCTGGGGGGGCGATAACACTGAAGCTTTCTTT CASSAWGGDNTEAFF
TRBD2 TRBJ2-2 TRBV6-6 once TGTGCCAGCAGTTATAGCGGGGGAGGGACCGGGGAGCTGTTTTTT CASSYSGGGTGELFF
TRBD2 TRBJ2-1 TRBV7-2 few TGTGCCAGCAGCCCAAAAACTAGCGGGAGAACAGATGAGCAGTTCTTC CASSPKTSGRTDEQFF
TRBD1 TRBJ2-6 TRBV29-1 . TGCAGCGCCTCGTACGGGACAGGGAGGTCTGGGGCCAACGTCCTGACTTTC CSASYGTGRSGANVLTF
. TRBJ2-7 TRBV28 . TGTGCCAGCAGCGGGACTTTAACAGCCTACGAGCAGTACTTC CASSGTLTAYEQYF
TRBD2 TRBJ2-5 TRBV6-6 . TGTGCCAGCAGTTACCCGGGAGGAGGTGAGACCCAGTACTTC CASSYPGGGETQYF
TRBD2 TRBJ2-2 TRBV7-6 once TGTGCCAGCAGCTTTGGAGGCGGGAGGGCGGGCACCGGGGAGCTGTTTTTT CASSFGGGRAGTGELFF
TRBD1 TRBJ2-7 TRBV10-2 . TGCGCCAGCAGTGGGGCCAGGGGGTACGAGCAGTACTTC CASSGARGYEQYF
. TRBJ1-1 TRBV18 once TGTGCCAGCTCCAAAGGAGGGGACACTGAAGCTTTCTTT CASSKGGDTEAFF
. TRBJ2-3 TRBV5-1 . TGCGCCAGCAGCTTGGCCTCCGGTGGCACAGATACGCAGTATTTT CASSLASGGTDTQYF
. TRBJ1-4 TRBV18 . TGTGCCAGCTCACCAAGGTCACAGGCTGCAACTAATGAAAAACTGTTTTTT CASSPRSQAATNEKLFF
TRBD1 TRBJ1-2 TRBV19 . TGTGCCAGTAGTATTCGGGTGACAGGGGACTATGGCTACACCTTC CASSIRVTGDYGYTF
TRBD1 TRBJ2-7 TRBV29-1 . TGCAGCGTGAGAATGGGACAGGGGGCCTACGAGCAGTACTTC CSVRMGQGAYEQYF
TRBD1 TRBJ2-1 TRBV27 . TGTGCCAGCAGAAACAGGGGGCGTCTAGACAATGAGCAGTTCTTC CASRNRGRLDNEQFF
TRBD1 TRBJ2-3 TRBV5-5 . TGTGCCAGCAGCTACCAGGACAGGGGGACAGATACGCAGTATTTT CASSYQDRGTDTQYF
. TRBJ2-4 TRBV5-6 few TGTGCCAGCAGCTTGACAGCGGCTCTAGCCAAAAACATTCAGTACTTC CASSLTAALAKNIQYF
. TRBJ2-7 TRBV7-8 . TGTGCCAGCCTCCGCGAGCAGTACTTC CASLREQYF
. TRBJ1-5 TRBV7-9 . TGTGCCAGCAGCTCAGGCAATCAGCCCCAGCATTTT CASSSGNQPQHF
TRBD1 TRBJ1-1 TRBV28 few TGTGCCAGCAGTCCCCAGGGACAGGGAGCAACTGAAGCTTTCTTT CASSPQGQGATEAFF